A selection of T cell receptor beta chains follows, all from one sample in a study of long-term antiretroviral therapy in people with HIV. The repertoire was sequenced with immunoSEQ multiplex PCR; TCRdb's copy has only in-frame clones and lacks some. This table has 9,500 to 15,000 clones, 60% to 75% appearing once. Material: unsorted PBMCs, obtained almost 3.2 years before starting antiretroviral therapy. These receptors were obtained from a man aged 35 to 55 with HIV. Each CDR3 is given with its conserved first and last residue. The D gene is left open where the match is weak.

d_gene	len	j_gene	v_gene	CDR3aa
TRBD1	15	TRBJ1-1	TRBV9	CASSVKGQMNTEAFF
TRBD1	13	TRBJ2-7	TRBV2	CASTGTGIDEQYF
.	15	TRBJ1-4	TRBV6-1	CASSGPEGVGEKLFF
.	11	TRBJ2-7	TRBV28	CATDSSYEQYF
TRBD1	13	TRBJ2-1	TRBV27	CASSHRGRGPQFF
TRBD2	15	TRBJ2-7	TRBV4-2	CASSQVAAGAYEQYF
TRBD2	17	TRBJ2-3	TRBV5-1	CASSPGLAGGLWDTQYF
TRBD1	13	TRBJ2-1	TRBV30	CAWRTGYVDEQFF
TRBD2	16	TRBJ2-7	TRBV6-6	CASSLGLAGTRDEQYF
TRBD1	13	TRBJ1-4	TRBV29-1	CSVVGTGGEKLFF
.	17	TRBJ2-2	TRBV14	CASSQDYFRENTGELFF
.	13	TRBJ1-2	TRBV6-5	CASSTPGGFSYTF
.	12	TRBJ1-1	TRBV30	CAWSIMNTEAFF
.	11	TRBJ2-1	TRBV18	CASSSPGAQFF
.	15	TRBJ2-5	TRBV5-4	CASSFRLETQETQYF
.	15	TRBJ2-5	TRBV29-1	CSVGSFWASIVTQYF
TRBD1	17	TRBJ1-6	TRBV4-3	CASSQDRGPFYNSPLHF
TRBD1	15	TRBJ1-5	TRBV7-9	CASSSTGGKGQPQHF
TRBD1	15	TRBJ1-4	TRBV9	CASSVSGGSLEKLFF
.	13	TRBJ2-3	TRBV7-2	CASSGGTTDTQYF
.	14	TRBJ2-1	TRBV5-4	CATRGLSSYNEQFF
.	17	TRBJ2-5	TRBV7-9	CASSLAGRWETQETQYF
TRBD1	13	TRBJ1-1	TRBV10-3	CATQTGANTEAFF
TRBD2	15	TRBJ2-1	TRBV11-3	CASSLGTSGSNEQFF
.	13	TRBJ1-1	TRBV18	CASSLNRDTEAFF
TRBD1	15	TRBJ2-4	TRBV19	CASSIHRGPKNIQYF
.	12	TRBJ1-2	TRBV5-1	CASSLVGSEYTF
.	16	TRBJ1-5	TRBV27	CASSLRSAGSNQPQHF
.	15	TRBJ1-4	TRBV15	CATSRDFEGNEKLFF
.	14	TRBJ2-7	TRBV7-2	CASSLIPSLGEQYF
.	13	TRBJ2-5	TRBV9	CASTSRGQETQYF
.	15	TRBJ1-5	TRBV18	CASSPQGHANQPQHF
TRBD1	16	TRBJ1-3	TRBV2	CASSEDRAISGNTIYF
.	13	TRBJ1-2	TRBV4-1	CASKGPTAQGYTF
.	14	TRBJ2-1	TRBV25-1	CASSDRISSNEQFF
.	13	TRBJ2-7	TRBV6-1	CASTNLHTYEQYF